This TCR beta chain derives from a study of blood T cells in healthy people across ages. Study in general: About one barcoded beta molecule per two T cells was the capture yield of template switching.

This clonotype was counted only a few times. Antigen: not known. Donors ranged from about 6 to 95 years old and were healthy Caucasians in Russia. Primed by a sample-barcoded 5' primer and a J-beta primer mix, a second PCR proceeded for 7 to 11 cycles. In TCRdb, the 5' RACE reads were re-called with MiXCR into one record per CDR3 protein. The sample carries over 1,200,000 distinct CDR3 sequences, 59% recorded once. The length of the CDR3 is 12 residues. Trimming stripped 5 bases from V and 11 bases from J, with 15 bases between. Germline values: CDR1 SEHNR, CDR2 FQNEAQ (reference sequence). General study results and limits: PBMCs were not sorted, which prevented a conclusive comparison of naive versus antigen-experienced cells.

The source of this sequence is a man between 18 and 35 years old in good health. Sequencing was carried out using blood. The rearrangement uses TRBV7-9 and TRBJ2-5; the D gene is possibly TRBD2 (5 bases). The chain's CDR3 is CASSQNLREQYF. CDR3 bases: TGTGCCAGCAGCCAAAACCTCCGGGAACAGTACTTC.